A single sample is the source of the 5 T cell receptor beta chains below, sequenced in a study of T cell responses to AZD1222 COVID-19 vaccine. TCRdb's table, derived via immunoSEQ multiplex PCR, lists solely in-frame clones and lacks some. This sample yields some 150,000 clones, of which around 93% are seen a single time; approximately 9% belongs to the top ten. Specimen: peripheral blood, collected on day 0 of AZD1222 vaccination. All receptors derive from an adult in good health.

The chain joins TRBV5-8 to TRBJ2-7; a possible D gene is TRBD2 (7 bases). The V end lost 2 bases, the J end lost 2 bases, and 11 bases lay between the germline ends. The CDR3 runs to 14 residues. The germline CDR1 and CDR2 sequences are SGHTS and YDEGEE. The CDR3 sequence is CASSFGGRTYEQYF. DNA of the CDR3: TGTGCCAGCAGCTTCGGGGGGCGTACCTACGAGCAGTACTTC.

This chain connects TRBV7-6 to TRBJ2-5; D uncertain. Germline V gene data show CDR1 as SGHVS and CDR2 as FNYEAQ. This CDR3 has 12 amino acids. Between the trimmed V and J ends, which lost 2 bases and 5 bases, there was a span of 6 bases. The CDR3: CASSLFSETQYF. The CDR3 DNA follows: TGTGCCAGCAGCTTATTTTCGGAGACCCAGTACTTC.

The chain is built from TRBV18 and TRBJ2-7; D not certain. V lost 0 bases and J lost 0, with 6 bases in between. The CDR3 is 14 amino acids. Per the germline V gene, CDR1 is KGHSH and CDR2 is LQKENI. DNA of the CDR3: TGTGCCAGCTCACCACCGTCTAGCTCCTACGAGCAGTACTTC. This sequence encodes CASSPPSSSYEQYF.

This clone came up a few times. The chain uses TRBV7-9 and TRBJ2-1, with 7 bases aligning to TRBD1. The CDR3 runs to 13 residues. Germline-derived CDR1 and CDR2 are SEHNR and FQNEAQ (reference sequence). V dropped 6 bases and J dropped 5; count of bases not matched to a gene: 4. The CDR3 spells CASSYTGDNEQFF. In DNA form, the CDR3 reads TGTGCCAGCAGTTATACAGGGGACAATGAGCAGTTCTTC.

The V and J genes are TRBV6-1 and TRBJ1-2; D is unresolved. The length of the CDR3 is 14 residues. The V end lost 0 bases, the J end lost 8 bases, and 13 bases lay between the germline ends. CDR1 MNHNS and CDR2 SASEGT come from the germline V gene. The CDR3 DNA reads as TGTGCCAGCAGTGAAGCGCCAGCTTTGAGGGGCTACACCTTC. Translating it yields CASSEAPALRGYTF.